Below, 28 T cell receptor beta chains from the same sample are listed, as sequenced in a study of blood T cell repertoires in COVID-19. Some clones are missing from TCRdb's copy, which holds only in-frame ones; the method was immunoSEQ multiplex PCR. The table records 180,000 or so clones, 81% of them present only once. The sample consisted of peripheral blood. The source of these receptors is a woman aged 40 to 50 with COVID-19, enrolled during active disease.

This chain joins TRBV27 and TRBJ2-7; 7 bases align to TRBD1. V trimming: 2 bases; J trimming: 4 bases; junction bases outside the gene matches: 11. The CDR3 is 16 residues long. Germline assignment: CDR1 MNHEY and CDR2 SMNVEV (reference sequence). The CDR3: CASSLGWAGGRYEQYF. The CDR3 DNA follows: TGTGCCAGCAGTTTAGGGTGGGCAGGGGGACGGTACGAGCAGTACTTC.

With respect to this clone: Mismatch with germline at one junction end may stem from a read error. In DNA form, the CDR3 reads TGTGCTAGCAGCTTAGGGACACCCAACACCGGGGAGCTGTTTTTT. This encodes CASSLGTPNTGELFF. This chain connects TRBV7-7 to TRBJ2-2; tentatively, D is TRBD1 (6 bases). The germline V gene encodes CDR1 SSHAT and CDR2 FNYEAQ (reference sequence). The CDR3 is 15 amino acids. Variable domain in full (rest from reference TRBV7-7 and TRBJ2-2): GAGVSQSPRYKVTKRGQDVTLRCDPISSHATLYWYQQALGQGPEFLTYFNYEAQPDKSGLPSDRFSAERPEGSISTLTIQRTEQRDSAMYRCASSLGTPNTGELFFGEGSRLTVL.

The chain has TRBV19 and TRBJ2-7, with D possibly matching TRBD2 (6 bases). Germline CDR1 and CDR2: LNHDA and SQIVND (reference sequence). This CDR3 has 13 residues. Trimming left V 5 bases short and J 3 bases short, with 11 bases between. The CDR3 reads CASSWGESYEQYF. CDR3 sequence (DNA): TGTGCCAGTAGTTGGGGGGAAAGCTACGAGCAGTACTTC.

The J gene is TRBJ2-1, the V gene TRBV6-4; D perhaps matches TRBD2 (5 bases). The ends were cut back, 4 bases at V and 4 bases at J, with 14 bases in the middle. Germline values: CDR1 MRHNA, CDR2 SNTAGT. There are 15 residues in the CDR3. CDR3 nucleotides: TGTGCCAGCAGTGTTTGGTGGGAGTGGTACAATGAGCAGTTCTTC. Amino acid sequence: CASSVWWEWYNEQFF.

The rearrangement uses TRBV28 and TRBJ2-5; 7 positions agree with TRBD2. V lost 5 bases and J lost 1; bases outside the gene matches: 7. CDR3 length equals 15 residues. Germline CDR1 MDHEN, CDR2 SYDVKM. CDR3 sequence (DNA): TGTGCCAGCAGTCCCGCAGCGGGGATCCAAGAGACCCAGTACTTC. Its translation is CASSPAAGIQETQYF.

This chain uses TRBV4-1 with TRBJ2-3; D perhaps matches TRBD1 (5 bases). Germline V CDR1 and CDR2: MGHRA, YSYEKL. The CDR3 sequence is 18 residues long. Trimming stripped 0 bases from V and 3 bases from J, with 19 bases between. The CDR3 coding sequence is TGCGCCAGCAGCCAAGAATTAGGTCGAACAGGCCGGACAGATACGCAGTATTTT. Its translation: CASSQELGRTGRTDTQYF.

This chain joins TRBV5-1 and TRBJ2-7; 8 nucleotides align to TRBD2. Germline loops: CDR1 SGHRS, CDR2 YFSETQ. V lost 5 bases to trimming and J lost 4 bases; unmatched junction nucleotides: 8. The CDR3 is made up of 14 amino acids. CDR3 region: CASRFTSGGYEQYF. The CDR3 nucleotides are TGCGCCAGCAGATTTACTAGCGGTGGATACGAGCAGTACTTC.

The chain employs TRBV27 and TRBJ1-1; weak D call: TRBD1 (6 bases). CDR1 and CDR2 (germline): MNHEY, SMNVEV (reference sequence). Between the trimmed V and J ends, which lost 7 bases and 0 bases, there was a span of 12 bases. The CDR3 has 14 residues. The CDR3 here is CASTKGGLNTEAFF. CDR3 bases: TGTGCCAGCACCAAGGGGGGGCTGAACACTGAAGCTTTCTTT.

The chain links TRBV5-1 to TRBJ2-2; D gene ambiguous. The CDR3 is 14 residues long. Germline V gene data show CDR1 as SGHRS and CDR2 as YFSETQ. With 1 base removed from V and 3 bases from J, the gap between germline ends came to 7 bases. The CDR3 bases are TGCGCCAGCAGCTTGACAGCCGACACCGGGGAGCTGTTTTTT. This codes for CASSLTADTGELFF.

The J gene is TRBJ2-5, the V gene TRBV12-5; no clear D gene. This CDR3 contains 13 residues. The germline CDR1 and CDR2 sequences are LGHNT and FRNRAP. Trimming removed 7 bases from V and 2 bases from J, with 11 bases in between. CDR3 sequence (DNA): TGTGCTAGTGCTCCTTTCGGGCAAGAGACCCAGTACTTC. Amino acid sequence: CASAPFGQETQYF.

V gene TRBV27 combines with J gene TRBJ2-7; D not resolved. CDR3 size: 13 residues. Germline CDR1 MNHEY, CDR2 SMNVEV (reference sequence). Trimming left V 1 base short and J 2 bases short, with 6 bases between. As DNA, the CDR3 is TGTGCCAGCAGTTTATACGGTCCCTACGAGCAGTACTTC. Translation gives CASSLYGPYEQYF.

The rearrangement uses TRBV5-1 and TRBJ2-1, with 8 positions matching TRBD2. The CDR3 extends over 19 amino acids. Germline CDR1 and CDR2: SGHRS and YFSETQ. J gave up 1 base and V 0 bases, and 12 bases lay outside the gene matches. DNA of the CDR3: TGCGCCAGCAGCTTGGAAAGCGGGAGTGGGGTGGGTTCCTACAATGAGCAGTTCTTC. Amino acids: CASSLESGSGVGSYNEQFF.

Concerning this clone itself: Sequence at one end of the junction differs from germline and may be a read error. V and J are TRBV6-5 and TRBJ1-2; D is unclear. This CDR3 has 12 residues. The germline CDR1 and CDR2 sequences are MNHEY and SVGAGI. This chain's CDR3 is CASMEANYGYTF. For the CDR3, the DNA is TGTGCCAGCATGGAGGCTAATTATGGCTACACCTTC.

The chain carries TRBV30 and TRBJ2-5; no clear D. The CDR3 spans 11 residues. With 3 bases removed from V and 3 bases from J, the gap between germline ends came to 5 bases. CDR1 and CDR2 from the germline V gene are GTSNPN and SVGIG (reference sequence). The CDR3 DNA is TGTGCCTGGAGAGGAGAAGAGACCCAGTACTTC. This translates into CAWRGEETQYF.

The V and J genes are TRBV11-2 and TRBJ1-5, with D maybe TRBD1 (5 bases). Germline V gene lookup returns CDR1 SGHAT and CDR2 FQNNGV. The CDR3 length is 15 residues. V was trimmed by 3 bases and J by 3 bases, leaving 12 bases between them. The CDR3 DNA follows: TGTGCCAGCAGCTTGACGGAGGGGCCCAATCAGCCCCAGCATTTT. Protein sequence: CASSLTEGPNQPQHF.

The rearrangement joins TRBV6-6 to TRBJ1-1, with a possible D match to TRBD1 (6 bases). The CDR3 loop spans 13 amino acids. Germline V gene lookup returns CDR1 MNHNY and CDR2 SVGAGI (reference sequence). Trimming shortened V by 0 bases and J by 7 bases, and 9 bases separated the two germline ends. The DNA for the CDR3 is TGTGCCAGCAGTTACTCGGACAGCCATGAAGCTTTCTTT. Translation: CASSYSDSHEAFF.

The chain combines TRBV6-5 with TRBJ2-2; unclear D gene. V was trimmed by 6 bases and J by 7 bases, leaving 6 bases between them. Germline V lookup: CDR1 MNHEY, CDR2 SVGAGI. The CDR3 sequence is 11 residues long. CDR3 protein: CASRSSGELFF. DNA of the CDR3: TGTGCCAGCAGATCGAGCGGGGAGCTGTTTTTT.

V and J are TRBV19 and TRBJ2-5; D is undetermined. V was cut by 4 bases and J by 2 bases, with 5 bases left in between. CDR1 and CDR2 from the germline V gene are LNHDA and SQIVND (reference sequence). This CDR3 region has 12 residues. CDR3 coding DNA: TGTGCCAGTAGTAGGGCGCAAGAGACCCAGTACTTC. Translation gives CASSRAQETQYF.

This chain joins TRBV30 and TRBJ1-2; TRBD1 is a possible D gene (6 bases). Trimming stripped 4 bases from V and 2 bases from J, with 14 bases between. Germline-derived CDR1 and CDR2 are GTSNPN and SVGIG (reference sequence). The CDR3 is 14 amino acids. CDR3 loop: CAWIRTANNYGYTF. The CDR3 DNA reads TGTGCCTGGATTCGGACAGCTAACAACTATGGCTACACCTTC.

The chain couples TRBV4-2 to TRBJ2-2; 10 nucleotides line up with TRBD2. Losses at the gene ends were 1 base for V and 6 bases for J; bases not matched to a gene: 5. This CDR3 is built from 16 residues. Per germline, CDR1 LGHNA and CDR2 YNFKEQ. This CDR3 reads CASSQGLAGAPGELFF. The DNA of the CDR3 is TGTGCCAGCAGCCAAGGGCTAGCGGGAGCCCCCGGGGAGCTGTTTTTT.

The J gene is TRBJ2-3, the V gene TRBV15; maybe TRBD1 (5 bases). The V gene's germline CDR1 is LNHNV and CDR2 YYDKDF (reference sequence). Trimming took 6 bases from V and 6 from J, leaving 16 bases between them. The CDR3 length is 14 residues. The CDR3 nucleotides read TGTGCCACCAGACCTCGGCAGGGTATTGATACGCAGTATTTT. It specifies CATRPRQGIDTQYF.

The V gene is TRBV10-3, the J gene TRBJ2-1; perhaps TRBD2 as D (6 bases). The CDR3 runs to 14 residues. CDR1 ENHRY and CDR2 SYGVKD come from the germline V gene. Trimming removed 7 bases at V and 0 bases at J, with 10 bases between. DNA of the CDR3: TGTGCCATCACGCGGGACCCCTCCTACAATGAGCAGTTCTTC. This codes for CAITRDPSYNEQFF.

The J gene is TRBJ2-1, the V gene TRBV7-9, with D tentatively TRBD2 (7 bases). Germline-derived CDR1 and CDR2 are SEHNR and FQNEAQ (reference sequence). CDR3 length: 16 amino acids. The V end was cut by 5 bases, the J end by 6 bases, with 20 bases between. CDR3 loop: CASSPPGGLPTNEQFF. As DNA, the CDR3 is TGTGCCAGCAGCCCCCCCGGGGGGCTTCCAACCAATGAGCAGTTCTTC.

This clone was seen only a few times. The chain employs TRBV2 and TRBJ1-1; 10 bases line up with TRBD1. V trimming: 4 bases; J trimming: 3 bases; junction bases outside the gene matches: 5. The CDR3 loop spans 15 amino acids. From germline, CDR1 is SNHLY and CDR2 FYNNEI. The CDR3 nucleotides read TGTGCCAGCAGTGTCACCGGGACAGGGGACACTGAAGCTTTCTTT. Translating it yields CASSVTGTGDTEAFF.

This clone was recorded only once. V and J are TRBV7-3 and TRBJ2-1; no clear D gene. This CDR3 spans 13 amino acids. V lost 2 bases to trimming and J lost 5 bases, with 7 bases between them. Germline V lookup: CDR1 SGHTA, CDR2 FQGTGA. The CDR3 sequence is CASSLWANNEQFF. CDR3 nucleotide sequence: TGTGCCAGCAGCTTATGGGCTAACAATGAGCAGTTCTTC.

J is TRBJ1-5 and V is TRBV10-3; the match to TRBD1 covers 10 bases. The CDR3 loop spans 16 amino acids. The germline V gene encodes CDR1 ENHRY and CDR2 SYGVKD. V lost 0 bases, J lost 1 base, and 0 bases stayed unmatched. The CDR3 reads CAISESDRGSNQPQHF. The CDR3 nucleotides read TGTGCCATCAGTGAGTCGGACAGGGGGAGCAATCAGCCCCAGCATTTT.

V and J are TRBV6-5 and TRBJ1-2, with D maybe TRBD1 (6 bases). This CDR3 has 13 residues. The V end lost 4 bases, the J end lost 4 bases, and 10 bases lay between the germline ends. Per the germline V gene, CDR1 is MNHEY and CDR2 is SVGAGI. The CDR3, as DNA: TGTGCCAGCAGTTTCGGACAGATCTATGGCTACACCTTC. Amino acid sequence: CASSFGQIYGYTF.

CDR3 residues: CASRLQGSSTDTQYF. The CDR3 DNA sequence: TGTGCCAGTAGATTACAGGGGTCTAGCACAGATACGCAGTATTTT. The chain employs TRBV19 and TRBJ2-3; 7 nucleotides line up with TRBD1. This CDR3 region has 15 residues. Germline assignment: CDR1 LNHDA and CDR2 SQIVND (reference sequence). V shed 6 bases and J 0 bases; nucleotides not matched to a gene: 6.